These T cell receptor beta chains were read from a single sample in a study of T cells in Graves' hyperthyroidism and ophthalmopathy. TCRdb reprocessed the multiplex PCR reads with MiXCR, giving one entry per CDR3 protein. The sample includes 500,000 to 700,000 distinct CDR3 sequences, roughly 17% of them seen just once. The sequenced material came from blood. Receptor source: a woman aged 18-29 years with Graves' hyperthyroidism. The CDR3 runs from the conserved cysteine through the conserved F or W. Fields, in order: V gene, CDR3 length, clone size, J gene, D gene, CDR3 protein, CDR3 DNA. A D gene is named only where the DNA matches it firmly. For some rows the clone size is stated as once, few or many, or as a class when expanded; others skip it.

v_call: TRBV28
cdr3_length: 10
clone_size: many
j_call: TRBJ2-7
d_call: NA
cdr3_aa: CASRGHEQYF
cdr3_nt: TGTGCCAGCAGGGGACACGAGCAGTACTTC

v_call: TRBV27
cdr3_length: 16
clone_size: many
j_call: TRBJ2-7
d_call: NA
cdr3_aa: CASSLWGSAASYEQYF
cdr3_nt: TGTGCCAGCAGTTTATGGGGGTCCGCAGCTTCCTACGAGCAGTACTTC

v_call: TRBV6-1
cdr3_length: 15
clone_size: few
j_call: TRBJ1-2
d_call: NA
cdr3_aa: CASSEDVGQTYGYTF
cdr3_nt: TGTGCCAGCAGTGAAGACGTTGGACAGACCTATGGCTACACCTTC

v_call: TRBV28
cdr3_length: 15
clone_size: NA
j_call: TRBJ2-6
d_call: NA
cdr3_aa: CASSFPSSGANVLTF
cdr3_nt: TGTGCCAGCAGTTTTCCCAGCTCTGGGGCCAACGTCCTGACTTTC

v_call: TRBV2
cdr3_length: 12
clone_size: many
j_call: TRBJ2-7
d_call: TRBD2
cdr3_aa: CARPGGVYEQYF
cdr3_nt: TGTGCGCGCCCGGGGGGAGTCTACGAGCAGTACTTC

v_call: TRBV20-1
cdr3_length: 15
clone_size: many
j_call: TRBJ2-7
d_call: TRBD2
cdr3_aa: CSARDLTSSTYEQYF
cdr3_nt: TGCAGTGCTAGAGATCTGACTAGCTCCACCTACGAGCAGTACTTC

v_call: TRBV9
cdr3_length: 14
clone_size: NA
j_call: TRBJ1-2
d_call: TRBD1
cdr3_aa: CASSAVSGTDGYTF
cdr3_nt: TGTGCCAGCAGCGCCGTAAGCGGGACAGATGGCTACACCTTC

v_call: TRBV2
cdr3_length: 11
clone_size: few
j_call: TRBJ2-1
d_call: NA
cdr3_aa: CASSVREIEFF
cdr3_nt: TGTGCCAGCAGTGTTCGGGAAATCGAGTTCTTC

v_call: TRBV27
cdr3_length: 13
clone_size: many
j_call: TRBJ1-6
d_call: TRBD1
cdr3_aa: CASTGTEAGALHF
cdr3_nt: TGTGCCAGCACCGGGACAGAAGCGGGGGCCCTCCACTTT

v_call: TRBV6-1
cdr3_length: 15
clone_size: few
j_call: TRBJ2-7
d_call: TRBD2
cdr3_aa: CASRGLAGVRDEQYF
cdr3_nt: TGTGCCAGCAGGGGACTAGCGGGCGTTAGGGACGAGCAGTACTTC

v_call: TRBV6-6
cdr3_length: 12
clone_size: few
j_call: TRBJ2-7
d_call: NA
cdr3_aa: CASSYSGPEQYF
cdr3_nt: TGTGCCAGCAGTTACTCAGGCCCCGAGCAGTACTTC

v_call: TRBV6-2/TRBV6-3
cdr3_length: 14
clone_size: many
j_call: TRBJ2-5
d_call: NA
cdr3_aa: CASSYGGDLETQYF
cdr3_nt: TGTGCCAGCAGTTACGGTGGGGATTTGGAGACCCAGTACTTC

v_call: TRBV11-3
cdr3_length: 13
clone_size: many
j_call: TRBJ2-3
d_call: NA
cdr3_aa: CASSQERRDTQYF
cdr3_nt: TGTGCCAGCAGCCAAGAAAGGAGAGATACGCAGTATTTT

v_call: TRBV6-1
cdr3_length: 13
clone_size: few
j_call: TRBJ1-5
d_call: TRBD1
cdr3_aa: CASSGQGRQPQHF
cdr3_nt: TGTGCCAGCAGTGGACAGGGGCGTCAGCCCCAGCATTTT